The 5 T cell receptor beta chains presented below share a single source sample, sequenced in a study of T cell repertoires in cytomegalovirus infection. TCRdb itself ran the reads through MiXCR, one entry per CDR3 protein. The table records approximately 300,000 distinct CDR3 sequences, approximately 25% of them present only once. These receptors are not linked to any known antigen. The source was cultured PBMCs, collected from culture after CMV antigen stimulation. The receptors stem from a human donor in good health (CMV status not recorded). Some clones in this sample may be carry-over from other donors' samples.

The chain has TRBV5-1 and TRBJ2-7; D is unresolved. This CDR3 region has 14 residues. Between the trimmed V and J ends, which lost 2 bases and 2 bases, there was a span of 11 bases. Germline CDR1 reads SGHRS; CDR2 reads YFSETQ. The CDR3 here is CASSFLRGPYEQYF. CDR3 DNA sequence: TGCGCCAGCAGCTTTCTCCGAGGCCCCTACGAGCAGTACTTC.

This chain connects TRBV4-2 to TRBJ2-2; tentatively, D is TRBD2 (7 bases). The CDR3 covers 18 residues. V lost 7 bases and J lost 6, with 27 bases in between. Germline lookup yields CDR1 LGHNA and CDR2 YNFKEQ. CDR3 DNA: TGTGCCAGCACCAAAGGGGGGGCTAGCGGACATCTTCCCGGGGAGCTGTTTTTT. Its protein is CASTKGGASGHLPGELFF.

The J gene is TRBJ2-1, the V gene TRBV6-6, with a possible D match to TRBD2 (5 bases). From germline, CDR1 is MNHNY and CDR2 SVGAGI (reference sequence). This CDR3 contains 18 residues. V dropped 2 bases and J dropped 7 bases, with 24 bases sitting between them. This chain's CDR3 is CASSYLQLSAKRTNEQFF. In DNA form, the CDR3 reads TGTGCCAGCAGTTACCTCCAGCTTAGCGCCAAACGTACTAATGAGCAGTTCTTC.

Here the CDR3 reads CASSLWGPQGYEQYF. The CDR3 DNA reads as TGTGCCAGCAGCTTATGGGGGCCGCAGGGCTACGAGCAGTACTTC. The chain recombines TRBV11-1 with TRBJ2-7; possible D gene TRBD1, 6 bases. V was trimmed by 2 bases and J by 3 bases, leaving 14 bases between them. The CDR3 runs 15 residues. The germline CDR1 and CDR2 sequences are SGHAT and FQDESV (reference sequence). Looking up the rest from reference TRBV11-1 and TRBJ2-7 gives the full variable domain: EAEVAQSPRYKITEKSQAVAFWCDPISGHATLYWYRQILGQGPELLVQFQDESVVDDSQLPKDRFSAERLKGVDSTLKIQPAELGDSAMYLCASSLWGPQGYEQYFGPGTRLTVT.

This clonotype showed up just a few times. The rearrangement joins TRBV20-1 to TRBJ2-6; D not resolved. The CDR3 is 14 residues long. Germline CDR1 is DFQATT and CDR2 is SNEGSKA (reference sequence). Trimming removed 6 bases from V and 4 bases from J, with 13 bases in between. The DNA for the CDR3 is TGCAGTGCGTTTCGTCAGTCCGGGGCCAACGTCCTGACTTTC. Translating gives CSAFRQSGANVLTF.